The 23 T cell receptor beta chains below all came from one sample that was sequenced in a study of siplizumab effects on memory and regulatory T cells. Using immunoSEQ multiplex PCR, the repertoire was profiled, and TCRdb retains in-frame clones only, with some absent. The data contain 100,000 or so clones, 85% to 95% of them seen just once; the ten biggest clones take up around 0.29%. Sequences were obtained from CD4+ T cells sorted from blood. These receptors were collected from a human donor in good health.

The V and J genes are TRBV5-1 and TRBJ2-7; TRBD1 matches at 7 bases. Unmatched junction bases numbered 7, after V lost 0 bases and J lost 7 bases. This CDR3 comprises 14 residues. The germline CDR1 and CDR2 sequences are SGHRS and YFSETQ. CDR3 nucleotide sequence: TGCGCCAGCAGCTTGGTCGACAGGGACGGGGAGCAGTACTTC. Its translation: CASSLVDRDGEQYF.

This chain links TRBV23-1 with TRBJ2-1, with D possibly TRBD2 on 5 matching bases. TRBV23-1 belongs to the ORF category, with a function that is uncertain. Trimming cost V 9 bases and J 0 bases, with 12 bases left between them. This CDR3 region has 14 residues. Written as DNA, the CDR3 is TGCGCCAGACCGGGAACTGGCTCCTACAATGAGCAGTTCTTC. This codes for CARPGTGSYNEQFF.

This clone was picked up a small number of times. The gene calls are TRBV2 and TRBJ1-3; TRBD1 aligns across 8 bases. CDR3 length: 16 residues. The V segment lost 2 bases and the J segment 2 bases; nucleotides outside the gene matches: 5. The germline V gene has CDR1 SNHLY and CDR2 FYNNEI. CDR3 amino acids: CASSETMTGAGNTIYF. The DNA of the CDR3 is TGTGCCAGCAGTGAAACTATGACAGGGGCTGGAAACACCATATATTTT.

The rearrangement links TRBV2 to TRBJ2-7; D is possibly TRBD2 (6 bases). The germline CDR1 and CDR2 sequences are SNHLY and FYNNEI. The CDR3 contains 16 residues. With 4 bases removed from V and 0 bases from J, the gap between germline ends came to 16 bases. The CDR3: CASSVGGGGSSYEQYF. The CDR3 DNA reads TGTGCCAGCAGTGTGGGGGGTGGAGGGAGCTCCTACGAGCAGTACTTC.

The CDR3 bases are TGTGCCAGCAGCGCCGACAGGGGATACGACCACGAGCAGTACTTC. Amino acids: CASSADRGYDHEQYF. The rearrangement uses TRBV9 and TRBJ2-7; TRBD1 matches at 8 bases. Germline V gene data show CDR1 as SGDLS and CDR2 as YYNGEE. This CDR3 contains 15 residues. V shed 3 bases and J 5 bases; nucleotides not matched to a gene: 10.

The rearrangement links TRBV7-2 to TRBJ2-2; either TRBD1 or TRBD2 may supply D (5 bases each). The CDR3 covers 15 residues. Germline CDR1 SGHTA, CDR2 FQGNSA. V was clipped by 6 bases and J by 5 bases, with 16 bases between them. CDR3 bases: TGTGCCAGCAGGGAGGCAGGGTGGGGAACCGGGGAGCTGTTTTTT. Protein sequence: CASREAGWGTGELFF.

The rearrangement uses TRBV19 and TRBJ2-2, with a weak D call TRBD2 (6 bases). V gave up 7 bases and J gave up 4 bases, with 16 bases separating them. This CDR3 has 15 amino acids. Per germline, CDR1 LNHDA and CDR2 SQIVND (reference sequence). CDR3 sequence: CASTTSGSSTGELFF. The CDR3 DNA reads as TGTGCCAGTACCACTTCCGGGAGTAGCACCGGGGAGCTGTTTTTT.

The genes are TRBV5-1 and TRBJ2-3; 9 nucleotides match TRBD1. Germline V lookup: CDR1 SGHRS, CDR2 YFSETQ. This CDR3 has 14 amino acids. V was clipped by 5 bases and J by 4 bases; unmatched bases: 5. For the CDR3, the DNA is TGCGCCAGCAGAGGGACAGGGAGGGCAGATACGCAGTATTTT. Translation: CASRGTGRADTQYF. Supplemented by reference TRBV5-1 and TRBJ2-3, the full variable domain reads KAGVTQTPRYLIKTRGQQVTLSCSPISGHRSVSWYQQTPGQGLQFLFEYFSETQRNKGNFPGRFSGRQFSNSRSEMNVSTLELGDSALYLCASRGTGRADTQYFGPGTRLTVL.

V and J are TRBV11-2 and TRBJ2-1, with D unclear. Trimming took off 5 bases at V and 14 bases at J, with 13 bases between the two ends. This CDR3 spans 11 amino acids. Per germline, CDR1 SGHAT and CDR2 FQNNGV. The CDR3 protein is CASSDLEFEFF. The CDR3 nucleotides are TGTGCCAGCAGCGATCTAGAATTTGAGTTCTTC.

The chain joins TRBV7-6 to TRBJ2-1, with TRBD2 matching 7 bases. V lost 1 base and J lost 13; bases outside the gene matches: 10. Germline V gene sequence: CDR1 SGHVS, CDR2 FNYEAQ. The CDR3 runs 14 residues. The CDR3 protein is CASSLGSSGATQFF. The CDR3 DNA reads TGTGCCAGCAGCTTAGGCTCCAGCGGGGCCACCCAGTTCTTC.

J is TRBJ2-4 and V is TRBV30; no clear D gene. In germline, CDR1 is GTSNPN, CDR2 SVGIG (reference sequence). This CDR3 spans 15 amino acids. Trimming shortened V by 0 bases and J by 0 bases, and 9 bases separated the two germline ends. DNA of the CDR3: TGTGCCTGGAGTGTTTCCAGTTTAGCCAAAAACATTCAGTACTTC. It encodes CAWSVSSLAKNIQYF.

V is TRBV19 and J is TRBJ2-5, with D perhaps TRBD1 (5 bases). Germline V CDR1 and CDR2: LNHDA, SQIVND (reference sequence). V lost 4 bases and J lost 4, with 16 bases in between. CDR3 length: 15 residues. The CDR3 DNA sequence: TGTGCCAGTAGTACCACCCCAGGGATTGGAGAGACCCAGTACTTC. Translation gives CASSTTPGIGETQYF.

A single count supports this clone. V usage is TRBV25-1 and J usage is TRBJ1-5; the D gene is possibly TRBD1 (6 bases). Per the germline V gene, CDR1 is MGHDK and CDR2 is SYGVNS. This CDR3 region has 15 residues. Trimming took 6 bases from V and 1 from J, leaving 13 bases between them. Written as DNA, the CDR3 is TGTGCCAGCAGCGATTACAGGGAAAGCAATCAGCCCCAGCATTTT. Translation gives CASSDYRESNQPQHF.

CDR3 region: CASSSRSDYGDTEAFF. CDR3 bases: TGTGCCAGCAGCTCACGCTCCGATTACGGGGACACTGAAGCTTTCTTT. The chain is built from TRBV5-6 and TRBJ1-1, with D unclear. The CDR3 length is 16 residues. Trimming pared 3 bases from V and 3 bases from J, leaving 18 bases between. Germline CDR1 reads SGHDT; CDR2 reads YYEEEE. The full variable domain, rest sourced from reference TRBV5-6 and TRBJ1-1, is DAGVTQSPTHLIKTRGQQVTLRCSPKSGHDTVSWYQQALGQGPQFIFQYYEEEERQRGNFPDRFSGHQFPNYSSELNVNALLLGDSALYLCASSSRSDYGDTEAFFGQGTRLTVV.

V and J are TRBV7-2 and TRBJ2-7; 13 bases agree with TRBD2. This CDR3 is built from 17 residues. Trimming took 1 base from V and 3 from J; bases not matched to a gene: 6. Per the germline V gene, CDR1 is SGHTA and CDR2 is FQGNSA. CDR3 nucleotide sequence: TGTGCCAGCAGCTTAGGGACTAGCGGGAGAAAAGTCTACGAGCAGTACTTC. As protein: CASSLGTSGRKVYEQYF.

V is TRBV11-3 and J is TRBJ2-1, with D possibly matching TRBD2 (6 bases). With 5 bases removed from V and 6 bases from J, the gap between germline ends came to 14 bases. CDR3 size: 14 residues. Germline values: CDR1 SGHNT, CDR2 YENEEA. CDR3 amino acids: CASSPVRGANEQFF. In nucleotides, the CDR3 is TGTGCCAGCAGCCCCGTGCGGGGTGCCAATGAGCAGTTCTTC.

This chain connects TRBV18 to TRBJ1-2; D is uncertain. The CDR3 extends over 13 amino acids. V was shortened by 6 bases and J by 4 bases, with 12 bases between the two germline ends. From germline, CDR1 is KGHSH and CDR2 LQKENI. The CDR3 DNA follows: TGTGCCAGCTCCCGTAATGTGATCTATGGCTACACCTTC. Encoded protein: CASSRNVIYGYTF. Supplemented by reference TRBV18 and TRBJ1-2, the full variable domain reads NAGVMQNPRHLVRRRGQEARLRCSPMKGHSHVYWYRQLPEEGLKFMVYLQKENIIDESGMPKERFSAEFPKEGPSILRIQQVVRGDSAAYFCASSRNVIYGYTFGSGTRLTVV.

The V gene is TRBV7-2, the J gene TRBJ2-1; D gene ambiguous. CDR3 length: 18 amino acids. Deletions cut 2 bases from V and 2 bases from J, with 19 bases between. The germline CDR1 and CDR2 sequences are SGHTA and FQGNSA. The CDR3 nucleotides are TGTGCCAGCAGCTTATCGGTTCCGAGGACCAGTCCCTACAATGAGCAGTTCTTC. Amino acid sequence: CASSLSVPRTSPYNEQFF.

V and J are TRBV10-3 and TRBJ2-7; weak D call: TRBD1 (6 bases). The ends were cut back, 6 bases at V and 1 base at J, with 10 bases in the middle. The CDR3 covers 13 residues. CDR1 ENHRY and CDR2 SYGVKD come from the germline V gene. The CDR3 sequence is CAIRRDTSYEQYF. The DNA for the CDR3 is TGTGCCATCAGACGGGACACTTCCTACGAGCAGTACTTC.

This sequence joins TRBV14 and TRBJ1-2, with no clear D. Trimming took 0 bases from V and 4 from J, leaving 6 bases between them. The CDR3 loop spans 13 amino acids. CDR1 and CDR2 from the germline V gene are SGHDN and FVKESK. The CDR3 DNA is TGTGCCAGCAGCCAAGATTGGGCCTATGGCTACACCTTC. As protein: CASSQDWAYGYTF.

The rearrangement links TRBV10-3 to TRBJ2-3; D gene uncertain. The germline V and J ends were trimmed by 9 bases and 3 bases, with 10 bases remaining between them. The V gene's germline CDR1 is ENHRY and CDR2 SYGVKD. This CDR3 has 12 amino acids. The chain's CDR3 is CAIGPETDTQYF. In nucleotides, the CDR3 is TGTGCCATTGGACCAGAGACAGATACGCAGTATTTT.

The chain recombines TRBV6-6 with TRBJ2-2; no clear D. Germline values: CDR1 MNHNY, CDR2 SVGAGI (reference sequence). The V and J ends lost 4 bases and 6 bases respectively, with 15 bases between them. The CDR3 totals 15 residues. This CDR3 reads CASSSPGRQAGELFF. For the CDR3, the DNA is TGTGCCAGCAGTTCCCCAGGCCGGCAGGCCGGGGAGCTGTTTTTT.

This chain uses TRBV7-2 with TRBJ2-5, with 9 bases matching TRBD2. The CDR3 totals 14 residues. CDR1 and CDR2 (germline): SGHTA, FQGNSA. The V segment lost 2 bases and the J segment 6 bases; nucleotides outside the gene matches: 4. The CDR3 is CASSLTTSGQTQYF. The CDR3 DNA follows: TGTGCCAGCAGCTTAACGACTAGCGGACAGACCCAGTACTTC. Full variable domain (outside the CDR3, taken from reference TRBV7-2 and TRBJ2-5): GAGVSQSPSNKVTEKGKDVELRCDPISGHTALYWYRQSLGQGLEFLIYFQGNSAPDKSGLPSDRFSAERTGGSVSTLTIQRTQQEDSAVYLCASSLTTSGQTQYFGPGTRLLVL.